The clone carrying this T cell receptor (beta chain) was recorded at least ten times. What it binds is not known. 5'-RACE, quantitative and with molecular barcodes, yielded the TCR beta libraries. TCRdb re-called the 5' RACE reads through MiXCR, storing one row per CDR3 protein. The sample yields more than 300,000 distinct CDR3 sequences, 7% to 9% seen once. The data originate from a study of CD8 T cells in ankylosing spondylitis. The germline V gene has CDR1 SGHVS and CDR2 FQNEAQ. Trimming pared 4 bases from V and 7 bases from J, leaving 10 bases between. This CDR3 has 13 amino acids. The study, taken as a whole, reports: Within ankylosing spondylitis blood, a TCR beta motif made up of seven or eight highly homologous variants appeared to be characteristic. There were earlier reports of some motif variants in reactive arthritis synovial fluid and blood. Disease-associated clones were CD8+ and fairly uncommon in peripheral blood.

Sequencing was done on a sample of blood, either unsorted or a sorted T cell fraction (not recorded which). The chain recombines TRBV7-8 with TRBJ2-2; D uncertain. The sequence was collected from a male donor with ankylosing spondylitis. The CDR3 DNA is TGTGCCAGCAGCTCTAGGTTTCTCGGGGAGCTGTTTTTT. It encodes CASSSRFLGELFF. The variable domain in full, completed from reference TRBV7-8 and TRBJ2-2, reads GAGVSQSPRYKVAKRGQDVALRCDPISGHVSLFWYQQALGQGPEFLTYFQNEAQLDKSGLPSDRFFAERPEGSVSTLKIQRTQQEDSAVYLCASSSRFLGELFFGEGSRLTVL.